This TCR beta chain was sequenced in a study of shared T cell receptors in the human thymus (dated by TCRdb to the early 2020s). Looking at the study overall: The study examined how self-reactive, shared T-cell receptor alpha chains are generated in the human thymus.

The receptor library was made with the immunoSEQ multiplex PCR assay. TCRdb retrieved this table from immuneACCESS and kept in-frame rearrangements only. Not all clones are present; in checked studies, unresolved V genes account for under half, and no reason is known for the remainder. The sample data list 700,000 or so clones, and approximately 83% of these were observed just once. The top ten hold about 0.011% of the sample. This clone has just a few counts. What this receptor recognizes is not known. No base qualities exist here, and no much larger clone lies one base off it. This same sample was also part of a study on human thymus T cells. As the second publication notes: Donors were immunologically healthy infants undergoing open corrective cardiac surgery for congenital heart defects in Finland. Thymus tissue was obtained as surgical resects removed during corrective cardiac surgery. Biased V and J gene segment usage appeared to be present in both thymic and peripheral blood repertoires. Highly overlapping thymic TCR repertoires among unrelated individuals were reported in the related research. The study used under 10 infant thymus samples plus four related peripheral blood samples to characterize TCR alpha and beta repertoires. The infant donors were about 6 to 250 days old, and the cohort included six or seven males and a couple of females. After being mechanically released from the tissue, thymocytes were kept at -70 degrees C in pellets of roughly 9.5-31 million cells. A QIAsymphony instrument was used to extract genomic DNA from frozen cell pellets. Using the immunoSEQ multiplex PCR assay, the TCRB and TCRAD loci were amplified from a standardized quantity of quality-controlled genomic DNA. Amplicons spanned the V(D)J region at a length sufficient to cover the CDR3 and identify V and J genes. The amplicons were sequenced on an Illumina platform via the commercial immunoSEQ service. Primer bias and sequencing errors were corrected as previously described, and TCRAD and TCRB were defined on the basis of the IMGT database. Analysis of the repertoires was done with immunoSEQ Analyzer 3.0 and VDJTools and included basic statistics, V/J segment usage, diversity estimates, rarefaction and pairwise overlap. Diversity was estimated with Chao1, ChaoE, Efron-Thisted, Shannon and inverse Simpson indices, and also on datasets down-sampled to the smallest sample. Repertoire overlap used strict matching of CDR3 nucleotide sequence, V gene and J gene, with Jaccard-based multidimensional scaling clustering. On average, thymus samples gave 750,000 to 950,000 unique TCRB clonotypes, whereas blood samples gave about 84,000.

The receptor's source is a girl under three years old with a congenital heart defect. Donor details come from another sample of the same person, matched by shared clones. Sequencing used thymocytes.

The DNA reads as follows: TGTGCCAGCAGCGACCACAGGGCCCGGGGAGAGCAGTACTTC. Its translation is CASSDHRARGEQYF. The chain is encoded by TRBV2 joined to TRBJ2-7; a weak D assignment points to TRBD1 (6 bases agree). The germline V gene gives CDR1 as SNHLY and CDR2 as FYNNEI. Reading from cysteine to phenylalanine, the CDR3 counts 14 amino acids. Only the CDR3 region is kept as DNA, spanning 42 bases read in frame from base 1. Trimming takes 6 bases from V and 7 bases from J, and the germline ends sit 19 bases apart.